This is a list of T cell receptor beta chains from one sample in a study of OX40 agonist ivuxolimab in advanced cancers. The repertoire was sequenced with immunoSEQ multiplex PCR; TCRdb's copy has only in-frame clones and lacks some. The repertoire holds about 53,000 clones, with approximately 90% as singletons. This specimen was CD4+ or CD8+ T cells sorted from blood, taken in a trial of the OX40 agonist ivuxolimab. The receptors were sampled from an adult with an advanced solid tumor such as melanoma, head and neck, liver or kidney cancer. CDR3s include the opening cysteine and the closing phenylalanine or tryptophan. A D gene is named only where the DNA matches it firmly. Where a row states a size, it is once, few, many or the class of an expanded clone; other rows omit it.

CASSFGFDQPQHF | TGTGCCAGCAGCTTTGGGTTTGATCAGCCCCAGCATTTT | - | TRBJ1-5 | - | TRBV7-9
CASSSRGSYNEQFF | TGTGCCAGCAGCTCCCGTGGCTCCTACAATGAGCAGTTCTTC | - | TRBJ2-1 | - | TRBV5-4
CASSQERAVLGANVLTF | TGTGCCAGCAGCCAAGAGAGGGCTGTACTGGGGGCCAACGTCCTGACTTTC | - | TRBJ2-6 | - | TRBV4-2
CASSPLGDTIYF | TGTGCCAGCAGCCCCCTTGGGGACACCATATATTTT | - | TRBJ1-3 | - | TRBV9
CASSFSGFLVTDTQYF | TGTGCCAGCAGTTTTTCAGGGTTCTTAGTCACAGATACGCAGTATTTT | - | TRBJ2-3 | - | TRBV28
CASSLEGGTQYF | TGTGCCAGCAGCTTAGAGGGAGGTACGCAGTATTTT | - | TRBJ2-3 | - | TRBV7-9
CASRAGQGSGELFF | TGTGCCAGCAGGGCCGGACAGGGTTCCGGGGAGCTGTTTTTT | TRBD1 | TRBJ2-2 | - | TRBV27
CASSERGIRAGSYNSPLHF | TGTGCCAGCAGTGAGAGGGGCATCAGGGCGGGCTCCTATAATTCACCCCTCCACTTT | - | TRBJ1-6 | - | TRBV6-1
CASSFGQGAWEQYF | TGTGCCAGCAGCTTTGGACAGGGGGCGTGGGAGCAGTACTTC | TRBD1 | TRBJ2-7 | - | TRBV7-9
CASSQDMNTEAFF | TGTGCCAGCAGTCAGGACATGAACACTGAAGCTTTCTTT | - | TRBJ1-1 | - | TRBV7-9
CASSLGTGVGYTF | TGCGCCAGCAGCTTGGGCACAGGGGTCGGCTACACCTTC | TRBD1 | TRBJ1-2 | - | TRBV5-1
CASSFHEQYF | TGTGCCAGCAGCTTCCACGAGCAGTACTTC | - | TRBJ2-7 | - | TRBV5-8
CASSPGPWSTDTQYF | TGTGCCAGCAGCCCGGGACCATGGAGCACAGATACGCAGTATTTT | - | TRBJ2-3 | - | TRBV5-4
CASSPGQTPRNEQFF | TGCGCCAGCAGCCCGGGACAGACCCCTCGCAATGAGCAGTTCTTC | TRBD1 | TRBJ2-1 | - | TRBV5-1
CASSASTANTEAFF | TGTGCCAGCAGCGCTTCGACAGCGAACACTGAAGCTTTCTTT | - | TRBJ1-1 | - | TRBV6-1
CASTFTNSGGEFF | TGTGCCAGCACCTTCACCAATAGCGGGGGGGAGTTCTTC | TRBD2 | TRBJ2-1 | - | TRBV5-5
CASSPRTSGSLYEQFF | TGCGCCAGCAGCCCCCGGACTAGCGGGAGCCTCTATGAGCAGTTCTTC | TRBD2 | TRBJ2-1 | - | TRBV5-1
CASSDGTGGYNEQFF | TGTGCCAGCAGTGACGGGACAGGAGGATACAATGAGCAGTTCTTC | TRBD1 | TRBJ2-1 | - | TRBV2
CAWNLQQETQYF | TGTGCCTGGAATTTACAGCAAGAGACCCAGTACTTC | - | TRBJ2-5 | few | TRBV30
CASSTTEAGELFF | TGTGCCAGCTCGACTACTGAGGCCGGGGAGCTGTTTTTT | - | TRBJ2-2 | - | TRBV5-4
CASSQASGLAGVSGELFF | TGCGCCAGCAGCCAAGCCTCCGGACTAGCGGGAGTGTCCGGGGAGCTGTTTTTT | TRBD2 | TRBJ2-2 | - | TRBV4-1
CASSLGQSMKKLFF | TGTGCCAGCAGCTTAGGGCAGTCCATGAAAAAACTGTTTTTT | - | TRBJ1-4 | - | TRBV7-9
CASSPTAVRVTEAFF | TGTGCCAGCAGCCCAACGGCGGTGAGGGTCACTGAAGCTTTCTTT | - | TRBJ1-1 | - | TRBV14
CASSSRETGALGGELFF | TGTGCCAGTAGTTCGCGAGAGACAGGGGCCTTGGGCGGGGAGCTGTTTTTT | TRBD1 | TRBJ2-2 | - | TRBV19
CAWNRGFLGGYTF | TGTGCCTGGAACAGGGGGTTCCTAGGGGGCTACACCTTC | TRBD1 | TRBJ1-2 | - | TRBV30
CASSVETGPDTQYF | TGTGCCAGCAGTGTTGAGACAGGGCCCGATACGCAGTATTTT | TRBD1 | TRBJ2-3 | - | TRBV2